The present entry profiles one T cell receptor beta chain with its context. Authors' processing steps: Nucleated cell counts were estimated from reference gene primer amplification. Measured with immunoSEQ multiplex PCR; TCRdb has only the in-frame clones, and not every one. That table gives V, J and clone size, and the DNA gave D and trimming. In the table there are 190,000 or so clones, around 85% of which are singletons. The data were obtained in a study of blood T cell repertoires in COVID-19. V lost 3 bases, J lost 6 bases, and 2 bases stayed unmatched. From germline, CDR1 is MNHEY and CDR2 SMNVEV (reference sequence). The CDR3 runs 13 residues.

The V and J genes are TRBV27 and TRBJ1-5; 7 bases agree with TRBD1. The clonotype originates from a woman aged 80 or over with acute or convalescent COVID-19. Sequencing used peripheral blood. This chain's CDR3 is CASSFDRVQPQHF. The CDR3 nucleotides are TGTGCCAGCAGTTTCGACAGGGTTCAGCCCCAGCATTTT.